Listed below are T cell receptor beta chains from one sample, sequenced in a study of CD8+CD57+ T cells in acquired aplastic anemia. TCRdb itself ran the reads through MiXCR, one entry per CDR3 protein. Among 62,000 or so distinct CDR3 sequences, around half were seen once, and the ten largest hold approximately 8.3%. The sample was sorted CD4+, CD8+, or CD8+CD57+ T cells (not recorded which) from PBMCs. These receptors were obtained from a human donor in good health, serving as a control. Both conserved end residues are part of each CDR3. Fields, in order: J gene, clone size, V gene, CDR3 protein. Size tells how often a clone was seen (once, few, many) or the class of an expanded clone, and some rows leave it out.

j_call: TRBJ2-1; clone_size: .; v_call: TRBV29-1; cdr3_aa: CSGRTSGYNEQFF
j_call: TRBJ2-3; clone_size: .; v_call: TRBV6-2/TRBV6-3; cdr3_aa: CASSYSASGGATDTQYF
j_call: TRBJ2-7; clone_size: few; v_call: TRBV25-1; cdr3_aa: CASSSMGLAGGPAPYEQYF
j_call: TRBJ2-3; clone_size: many; v_call: TRBV13; cdr3_aa: CASSLYRGLKSTDTQYF
j_call: TRBJ1-2; clone_size: .; v_call: TRBV7-9; cdr3_aa: CASSPETGGYTF
j_call: TRBJ1-2; clone_size: .; v_call: TRBV29-1; cdr3_aa: CSVGTDYGYTF
j_call: TRBJ1-1; clone_size: .; v_call: TRBV9; cdr3_aa: CASSVQGHDTEAFF
j_call: TRBJ2-7; clone_size: .; v_call: TRBV12-3/TRBV12-4; cdr3_aa: CASRPGQGMHEQYF
j_call: TRBJ1-1; clone_size: once; v_call: TRBV9; cdr3_aa: CASSPGGTGLVNTEAFF
j_call: TRBJ2-5; clone_size: once; v_call: TRBV12-3/TRBV12-4; cdr3_aa: CATSVSRETQYF
j_call: TRBJ1-2; clone_size: many; v_call: TRBV12-5; cdr3_aa: CASGLGIGDGGYTF
j_call: TRBJ2-7; clone_size: few; v_call: TRBV10-1; cdr3_aa: CAREPGRRSYEQYF
j_call: TRBJ1-1; clone_size: .; v_call: TRBV27; cdr3_aa: CAAGDIRERAFF
j_call: TRBJ1-5; clone_size: .; v_call: TRBV19; cdr3_aa: CASSIMVGPGQPQHF
j_call: TRBJ1-3; clone_size: many; v_call: TRBV13; cdr3_aa: CASSPPDRVPNTIYF
j_call: TRBJ2-1; clone_size: .; v_call: TRBV24-1; cdr3_aa: CATSDARSWPSGRGPYNEQSF
j_call: TRBJ1-1; clone_size: .; v_call: TRBV7-9; cdr3_aa: CASSYRDGAEAFF
j_call: TRBJ1-5; clone_size: many; v_call: TRBV7-9; cdr3_aa: CASSSDRGRDQPQHF
j_call: TRBJ1-2; clone_size: .; v_call: TRBV5-1; cdr3_aa: CASSWENRGLNGYTF
j_call: TRBJ1-2; clone_size: many; v_call: TRBV30; cdr3_aa: CAWSVLPQGEYGYTF
j_call: TRBJ2-1; clone_size: many; v_call: TRBV4-1; cdr3_aa: CASSQLHVTPNEQFF
j_call: TRBJ2-1; clone_size: .; v_call: TRBV7-8; cdr3_aa: CASSPGPNNEQFF
j_call: TRBJ2-2; clone_size: many; v_call: TRBV7-9; cdr3_aa: CASSRRISGSTGELFF
j_call: TRBJ1-2; clone_size: .; v_call: TRBV25-1; cdr3_aa: CASVDGRGQGYTF
j_call: TRBJ2-5; clone_size: .; v_call: TRBV20-1; cdr3_aa: CSARDGGRAMSF
j_call: TRBJ2-3; clone_size: many; v_call: TRBV9; cdr3_aa: CASSPGGVGQLHTQYF
j_call: TRBJ1-6; clone_size: many; v_call: TRBV12-5; cdr3_aa: CASGSPPGWDPLHNSPLHF
j_call: TRBJ1-1; clone_size: many; v_call: TRBV20-1; cdr3_aa: CSAPRGLWTEAFF
j_call: TRBJ2-2; clone_size: many; v_call: TRBV20-1; cdr3_aa: CSARRDEGWVANTGELFF
j_call: TRBJ1-5; clone_size: few; v_call: TRBV7-8; cdr3_aa: CASRSGRDTYQPQHF
j_call: TRBJ1-2; clone_size: many; v_call: TRBV2; cdr3_aa: CASRRLTNYGYTF
j_call: TRBJ2-2; clone_size: .; v_call: TRBV7-9; cdr3_aa: CASSPRRGELFF
j_call: TRBJ1-6; clone_size: .; v_call: TRBV5-1; cdr3_aa: CASSTRGGNNSPLHF
j_call: TRBJ2-1; clone_size: many; v_call: TRBV12-3/TRBV12-4; cdr3_aa: CASQGTFVGNEQFF
j_call: TRBJ2-7; clone_size: .; v_call: TRBV4-2; cdr3_aa: CASSPGTSGASYEQYF
j_call: TRBJ2-5; clone_size: .; v_call: TRBV6-5; cdr3_aa: CASSYSEWAVLYF
j_call: TRBJ2-7; clone_size: .; v_call: TRBV25-1; cdr3_aa: CASSGTGRGLYEQYF
j_call: TRBJ1-3; clone_size: .; v_call: TRBV3-1; cdr3_aa: CASSQKQFSGNTIYF
j_call: TRBJ2-7; clone_size: many; v_call: TRBV20-1; cdr3_aa: CSARGSGGIYEQYF
j_call: TRBJ2-1; clone_size: .; v_call: TRBV9; cdr3_aa: CASSPFSGGFYNEQFF
j_call: TRBJ1-1; clone_size: .; v_call: TRBV29-1; cdr3_aa: CSVAGGRGQDMNTEAFF
j_call: TRBJ1-2; clone_size: .; v_call: TRBV30; cdr3_aa: CAWTDRPPTDRVYGYTF
j_call: TRBJ2-1; clone_size: .; v_call: TRBV5-1; cdr3_aa: CASSLGLGGNEQFF
j_call: TRBJ2-1; clone_size: few; v_call: TRBV3-1; cdr3_aa: CASSQTSGGADEQFF
j_call: TRBJ2-6; clone_size: .; v_call: TRBV9; cdr3_aa: CASSVATGGTAEANVLTF
j_call: TRBJ1-1; clone_size: many; v_call: TRBV7-9; cdr3_aa: CASSLAGVAEAFF
j_call: TRBJ1-2; clone_size: few; v_call: TRBV29-1; cdr3_aa: CSVEAQDGYTF
j_call: TRBJ2-1; clone_size: .; v_call: TRBV11-2; cdr3_aa: CASTPPGGRPYEQFF
j_call: TRBJ1-5; clone_size: .; v_call: TRBV10-3; cdr3_aa: CAISDFRQPQHF
j_call: TRBJ2-5; clone_size: .; v_call: TRBV25-1; cdr3_aa: CASSEGLMEEQETQYF
j_call: TRBJ1-2; clone_size: many; v_call: TRBV30; cdr3_aa: CAWSWTGGRSGYTF
j_call: TRBJ2-7; clone_size: many; v_call: TRBV3-1; cdr3_aa: CASSQGQGPYEQYF
j_call: TRBJ2-5; clone_size: medium-sized; v_call: TRBV29-1; cdr3_aa: CSVDGQETQYF